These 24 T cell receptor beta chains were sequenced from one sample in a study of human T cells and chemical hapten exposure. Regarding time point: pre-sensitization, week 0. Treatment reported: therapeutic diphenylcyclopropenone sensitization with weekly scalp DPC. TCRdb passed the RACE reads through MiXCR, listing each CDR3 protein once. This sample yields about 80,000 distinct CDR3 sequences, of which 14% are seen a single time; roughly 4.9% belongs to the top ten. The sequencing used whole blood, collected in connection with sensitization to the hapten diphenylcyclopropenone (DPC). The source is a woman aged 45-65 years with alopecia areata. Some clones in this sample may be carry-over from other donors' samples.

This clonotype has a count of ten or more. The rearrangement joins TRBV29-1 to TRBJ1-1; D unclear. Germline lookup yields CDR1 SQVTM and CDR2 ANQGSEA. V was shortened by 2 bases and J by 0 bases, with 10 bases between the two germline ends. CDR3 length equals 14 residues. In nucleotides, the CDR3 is TGCAGCGTTGAAATGGAACTGATGAACACTGAAGCTTTCTTT. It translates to CSVEMELMNTEAFF.

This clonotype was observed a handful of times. CDR3 loop: CASSLPGSGANVLTF. CDR3 DNA sequence: TGTGCCAGCAGTTTACCAGGGTCTGGGGCCAACGTCCTGACTTTC. J is TRBJ2-6 and V is TRBV28; weak D call: TRBD1 (5 bases). The germline CDR1 and CDR2 sequences are MDHEN and SYDVKM. Trimming shortened V by 2 bases and J by 1 base, and 6 bases separated the two germline ends. The CDR3 loop spans 15 amino acids.

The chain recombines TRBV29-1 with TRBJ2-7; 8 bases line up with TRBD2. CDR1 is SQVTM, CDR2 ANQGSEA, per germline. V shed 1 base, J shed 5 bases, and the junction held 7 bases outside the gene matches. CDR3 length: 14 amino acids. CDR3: CSVEVSGSGHEQYF. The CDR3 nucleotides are TGCAGCGTTGAAGTCAGCGGGAGTGGGCACGAGCAGTACTTC.

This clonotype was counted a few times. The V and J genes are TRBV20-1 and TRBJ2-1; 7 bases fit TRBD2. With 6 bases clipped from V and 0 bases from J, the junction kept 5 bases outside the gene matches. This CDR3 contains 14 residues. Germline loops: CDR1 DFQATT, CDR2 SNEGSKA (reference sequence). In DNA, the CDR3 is TGCAGTGCGGAGGTAGCGGGCTCCTACAATGAGCAGTTCTTC. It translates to CSAEVAGSYNEQFF.

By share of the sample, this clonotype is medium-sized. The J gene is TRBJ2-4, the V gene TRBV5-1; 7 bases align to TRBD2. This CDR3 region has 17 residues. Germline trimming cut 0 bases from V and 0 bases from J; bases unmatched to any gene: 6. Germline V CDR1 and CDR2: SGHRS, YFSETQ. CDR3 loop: CASSLDPAGIAKNIQYF. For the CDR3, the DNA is TGCGCCAGCAGCTTGGATCCAGCGGGAATAGCCAAAAACATTCAGTACTTC.

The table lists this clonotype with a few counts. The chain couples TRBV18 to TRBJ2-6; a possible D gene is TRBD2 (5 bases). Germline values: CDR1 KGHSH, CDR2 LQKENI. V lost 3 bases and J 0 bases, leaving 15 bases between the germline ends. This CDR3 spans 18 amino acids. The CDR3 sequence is CASSPRGPGNSGANVLTF. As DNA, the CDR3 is TGTGCCAGCTCACCGCGCGGGCCAGGAAACTCTGGGGCCAACGTCCTGACTTTC.

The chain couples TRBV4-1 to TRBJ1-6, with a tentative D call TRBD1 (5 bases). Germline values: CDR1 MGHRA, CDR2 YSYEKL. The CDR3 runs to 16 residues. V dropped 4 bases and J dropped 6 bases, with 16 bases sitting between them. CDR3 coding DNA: TGCGCCAGCAGCCTGGATCAGGGAAGGAGTAATTCACCCCTCCACTTT. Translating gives CASSLDQGRSNSPLHF.

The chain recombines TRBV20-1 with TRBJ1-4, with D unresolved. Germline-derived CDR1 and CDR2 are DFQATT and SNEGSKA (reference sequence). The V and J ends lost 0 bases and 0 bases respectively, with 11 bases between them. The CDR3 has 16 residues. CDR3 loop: CSARDPRRPTNEKLFF. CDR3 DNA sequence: TGCAGTGCTAGAGATCCCCGCCGTCCAACTAATGAAAAACTGTTTTTT.

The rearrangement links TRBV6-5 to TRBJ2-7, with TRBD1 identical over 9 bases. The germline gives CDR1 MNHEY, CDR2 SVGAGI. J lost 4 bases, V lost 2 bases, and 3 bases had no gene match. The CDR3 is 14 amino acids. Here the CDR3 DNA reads TGTGCCAGCAGTTACGGACAGGGGTTTTACGAGCAGTACTTC. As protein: CASSYGQGFYEQYF.

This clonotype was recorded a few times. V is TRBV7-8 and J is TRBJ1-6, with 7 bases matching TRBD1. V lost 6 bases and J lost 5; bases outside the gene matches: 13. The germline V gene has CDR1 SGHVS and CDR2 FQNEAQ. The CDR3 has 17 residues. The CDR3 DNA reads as TGTGCCAGCAGTGATTTCAACCGGGGACAGAATAATTCACCCCTCCACTTT. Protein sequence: CASSDFNRGQNNSPLHF. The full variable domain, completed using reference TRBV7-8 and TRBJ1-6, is GAGVSQSPRYKVAKRGQDVALRCDPISGHVSLFWYQQALGQGPEFLTYFQNEAQLDKSGLPSDRFFAERPEGSVSTLKIQRTQQEDSAVYLCASSDFNRGQNNSPLHFGNGTRLTVT.

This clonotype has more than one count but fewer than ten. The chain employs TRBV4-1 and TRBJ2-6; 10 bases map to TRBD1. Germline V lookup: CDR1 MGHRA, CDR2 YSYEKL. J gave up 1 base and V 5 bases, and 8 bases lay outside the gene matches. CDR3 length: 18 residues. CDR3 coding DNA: TGCGCCAGCAGCAACCCCGGGACAGGGGTTTCTGGGGCCAACGTCCTGACTTTC. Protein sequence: CASSNPGTGVSGANVLTF.

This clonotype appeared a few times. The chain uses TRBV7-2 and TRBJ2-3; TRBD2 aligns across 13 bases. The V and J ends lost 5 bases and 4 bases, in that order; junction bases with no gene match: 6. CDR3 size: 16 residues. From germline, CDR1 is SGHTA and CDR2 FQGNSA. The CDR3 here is CASSTRLAGGSDTQYF. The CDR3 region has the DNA TGTGCCAGCAGCACCCGACTAGCGGGAGGATCAGATACGCAGTATTTT.

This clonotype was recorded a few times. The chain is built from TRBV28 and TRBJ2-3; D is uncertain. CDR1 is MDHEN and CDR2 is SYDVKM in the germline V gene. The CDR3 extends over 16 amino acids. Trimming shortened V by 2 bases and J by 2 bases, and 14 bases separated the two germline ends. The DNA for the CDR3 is TGTGCCAGCAGTTTACAGGCCGCCTTACCCACAGATACGCAGTATTTT. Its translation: CASSLQAALPTDTQYF.

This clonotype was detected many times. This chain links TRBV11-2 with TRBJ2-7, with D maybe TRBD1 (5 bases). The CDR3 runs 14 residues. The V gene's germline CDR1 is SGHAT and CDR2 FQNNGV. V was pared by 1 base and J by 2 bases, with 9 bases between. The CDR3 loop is CASSLVPGPYEQYF. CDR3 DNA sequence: TGTGCCAGCAGCTTAGTCCCAGGGCCCTACGAGCAGTACTTC.

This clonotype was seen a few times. CDR3 DNA: TGCGCCAGCAGCCAAGTTACTGGAACCCTCTCCGAGCAGTACTTC. Translating it yields CASSQVTGTLSEQYF. The V gene is TRBV4-3, the J gene TRBJ2-7; D is unresolved. Deletions cut 1 base from V and 6 bases from J, with 16 bases between. The CDR3 contains 15 residues. Germline lookup yields CDR1 LGHNA and CDR2 YSLEER.

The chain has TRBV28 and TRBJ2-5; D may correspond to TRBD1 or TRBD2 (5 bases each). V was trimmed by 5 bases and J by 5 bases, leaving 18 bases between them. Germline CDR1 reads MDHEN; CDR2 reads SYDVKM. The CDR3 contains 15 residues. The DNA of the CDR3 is TGTGCCAGCAGTACCCCACTTGGGGGAGTTGAGACCCAGTACTTC. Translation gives CASSTPLGGVETQYF.

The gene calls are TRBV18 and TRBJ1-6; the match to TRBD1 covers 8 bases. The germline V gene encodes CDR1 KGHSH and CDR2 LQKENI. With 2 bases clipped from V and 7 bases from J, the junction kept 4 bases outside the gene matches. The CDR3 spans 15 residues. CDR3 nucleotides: TGTGCCAGCTCACCAAGGGGACAGGAGAATTCACCCCTCCACTTT. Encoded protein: CASSPRGQENSPLHF.

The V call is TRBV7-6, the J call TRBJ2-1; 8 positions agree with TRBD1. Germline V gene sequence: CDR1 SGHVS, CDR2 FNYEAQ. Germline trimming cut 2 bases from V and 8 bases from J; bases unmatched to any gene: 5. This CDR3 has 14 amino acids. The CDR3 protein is CASSLQAGGHEQFF. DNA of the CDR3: TGTGCCAGCAGCTTACAGGCAGGGGGCCATGAGCAGTTCTTC.

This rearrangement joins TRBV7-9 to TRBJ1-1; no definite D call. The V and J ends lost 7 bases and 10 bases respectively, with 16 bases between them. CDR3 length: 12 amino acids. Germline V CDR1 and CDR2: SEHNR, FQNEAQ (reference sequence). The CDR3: CASTTVRARAFF. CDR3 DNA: TGTGCCAGCACCACGGTTCGAGCCAGAGCTTTCTTT.

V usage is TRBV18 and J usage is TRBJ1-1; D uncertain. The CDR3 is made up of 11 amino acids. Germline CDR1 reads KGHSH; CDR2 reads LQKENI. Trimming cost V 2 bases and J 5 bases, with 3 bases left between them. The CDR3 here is CASSPYTEAFF. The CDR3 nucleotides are TGTGCCAGCTCACCATATACTGAAGCTTTCTTT. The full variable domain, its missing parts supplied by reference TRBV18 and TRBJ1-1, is NAGVMQNPRHLVRRRGQEARLRCSPMKGHSHVYWYRQLPEEGLKFMVYLQKENIIDESGMPKERFSAEFPKEGPSILRIQQVVRGDSAAYFCASSPYTEAFFGQGTRLTVV.

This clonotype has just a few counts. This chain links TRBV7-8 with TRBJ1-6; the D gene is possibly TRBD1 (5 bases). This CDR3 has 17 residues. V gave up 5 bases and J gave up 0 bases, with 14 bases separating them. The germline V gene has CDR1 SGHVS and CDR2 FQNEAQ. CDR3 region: CASSLRVPSSYNSPLHF. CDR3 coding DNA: TGTGCCAGCAGCCTCAGGGTCCCCAGCTCCTATAATTCACCCCTCCACTTT.

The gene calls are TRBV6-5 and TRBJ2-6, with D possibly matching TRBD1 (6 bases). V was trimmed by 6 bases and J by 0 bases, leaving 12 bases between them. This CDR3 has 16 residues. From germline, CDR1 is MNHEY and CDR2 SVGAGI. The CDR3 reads CASSRTASSGANVLTF. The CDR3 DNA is TGTGCCAGCAGCCGGACAGCTAGCTCTGGGGCCAACGTCCTGACTTTC.

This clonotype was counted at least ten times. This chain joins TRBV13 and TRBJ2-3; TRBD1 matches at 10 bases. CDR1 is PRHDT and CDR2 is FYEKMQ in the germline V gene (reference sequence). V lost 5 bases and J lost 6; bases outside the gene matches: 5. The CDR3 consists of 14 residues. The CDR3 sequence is CASSEDRGQDTQYF. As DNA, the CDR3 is TGTGCCAGCAGCGAAGACAGGGGGCAGGATACGCAGTATTTT.

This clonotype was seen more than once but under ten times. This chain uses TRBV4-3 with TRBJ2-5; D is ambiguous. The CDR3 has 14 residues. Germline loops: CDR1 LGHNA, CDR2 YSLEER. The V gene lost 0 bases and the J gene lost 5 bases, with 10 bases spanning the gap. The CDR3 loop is CASSQDKSAETQYF. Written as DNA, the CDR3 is TGCGCCAGCAGCCAAGACAAATCGGCGGAGACCCAGTACTTC.